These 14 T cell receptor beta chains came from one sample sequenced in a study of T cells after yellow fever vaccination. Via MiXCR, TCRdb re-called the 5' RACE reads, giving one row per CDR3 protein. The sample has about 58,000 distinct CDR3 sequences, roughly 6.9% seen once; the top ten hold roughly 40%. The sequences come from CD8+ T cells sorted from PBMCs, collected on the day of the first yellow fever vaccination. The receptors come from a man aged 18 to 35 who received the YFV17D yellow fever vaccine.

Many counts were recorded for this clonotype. The CDR3 DNA reads TGCAGCGTTGATCATCTACAAGAGACCCAGTACTTC. Translated: CSVDHLQETQYF. The chain is built from TRBV29-1 and TRBJ2-5; D call uncertain. The CDR3 has 12 amino acids. Trimming shortened V by 3 bases and J by 2 bases, and 7 bases separated the two germline ends. Germline V gene lookup returns CDR1 SQVTM and CDR2 ANQGSEA. Full variable domain (missing parts from reference TRBV29-1 and TRBJ2-5): SAVISQKPSRDICQRGTSLTIQCQVDSQVTMMFWYRQQPGQSLTLIATANQGSEATYESGFVIDKFPISRPNLTFSTLTVSNMSPEDSSIYLCSVDHLQETQYFGPGTRLLVL.

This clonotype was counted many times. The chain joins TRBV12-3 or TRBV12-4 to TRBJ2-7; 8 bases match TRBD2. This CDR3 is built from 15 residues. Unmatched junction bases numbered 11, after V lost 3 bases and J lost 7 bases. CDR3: CASSFGGGPVEEQYV. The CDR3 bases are TGTGCCAGCAGTTTCGGCGGGGGGCCAGTCGAGGAGCAGTACGTC.

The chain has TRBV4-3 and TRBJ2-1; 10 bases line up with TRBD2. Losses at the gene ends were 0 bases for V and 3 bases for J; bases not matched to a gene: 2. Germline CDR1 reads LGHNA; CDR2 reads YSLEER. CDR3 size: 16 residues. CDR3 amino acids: CASSQDPSGGYNEQFF. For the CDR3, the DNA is TGCGCCAGCAGCCAAGATCCTAGCGGGGGCTACAATGAGCAGTTCTTC.

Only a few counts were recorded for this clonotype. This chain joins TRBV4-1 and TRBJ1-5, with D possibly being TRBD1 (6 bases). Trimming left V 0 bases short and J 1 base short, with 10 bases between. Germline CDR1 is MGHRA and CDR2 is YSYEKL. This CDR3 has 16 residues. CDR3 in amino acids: CASSQESDRSNQPQHF. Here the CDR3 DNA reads TGCGCCAGCAGCCAAGAATCAGACAGGAGCAATCAGCCCCAGCATTTT.

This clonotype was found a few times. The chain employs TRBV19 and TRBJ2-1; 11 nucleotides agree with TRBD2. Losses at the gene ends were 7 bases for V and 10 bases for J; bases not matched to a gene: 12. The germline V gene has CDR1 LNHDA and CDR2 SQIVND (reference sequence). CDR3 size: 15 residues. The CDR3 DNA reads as TGTGCCAGTAATAGCGGGGGGGCCTCCTCAATGGAGCAGTTCTTC. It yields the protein CASNSGGASSMEQFF.

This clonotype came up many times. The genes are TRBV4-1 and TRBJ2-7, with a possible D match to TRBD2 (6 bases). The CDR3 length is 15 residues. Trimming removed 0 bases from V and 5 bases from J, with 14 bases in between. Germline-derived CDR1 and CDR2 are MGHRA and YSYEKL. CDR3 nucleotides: TGCGCCAGCAGCCAAGAGGAGGGGAATTGGGACGAGCAGTACTTC. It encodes CASSQEEGNWDEQYF.

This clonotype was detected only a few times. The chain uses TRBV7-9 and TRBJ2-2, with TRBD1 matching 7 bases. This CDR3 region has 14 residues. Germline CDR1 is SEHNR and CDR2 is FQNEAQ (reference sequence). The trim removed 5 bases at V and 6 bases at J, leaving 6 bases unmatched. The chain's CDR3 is CASSITGEAGELFF. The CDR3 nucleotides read TGTGCCAGCAGCATTACAGGGGAAGCCGGGGAGCTGTTTTTT. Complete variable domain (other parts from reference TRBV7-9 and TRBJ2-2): DTGVSQNPRHKITKRGQNVTFRCDPISEHNRLYWYRQTLGQGPEFLTYFQNEAQLEKSRLLSDRFSAERPKGSFSTLEIQRTEQGDSAMYLCASSITGEAGELFFGEGSRLTVL.

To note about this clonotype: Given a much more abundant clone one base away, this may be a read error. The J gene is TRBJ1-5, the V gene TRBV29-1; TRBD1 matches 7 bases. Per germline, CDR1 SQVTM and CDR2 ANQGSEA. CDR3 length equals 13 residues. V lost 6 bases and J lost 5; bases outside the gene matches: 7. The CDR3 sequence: CSVSGDSHQPQHF. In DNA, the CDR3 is TGCAGCGTGTCCGGGGACAGTCATCAGCCCCAGCATTTT.

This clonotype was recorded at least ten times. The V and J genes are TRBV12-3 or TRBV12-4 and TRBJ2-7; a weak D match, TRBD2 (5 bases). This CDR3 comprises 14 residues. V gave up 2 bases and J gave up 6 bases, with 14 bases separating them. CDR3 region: CASSLRRAFGEQYF. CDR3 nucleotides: TGTGCCAGCAGTTTACGGCGGGCCTTTGGCGAGCAGTACTTC.

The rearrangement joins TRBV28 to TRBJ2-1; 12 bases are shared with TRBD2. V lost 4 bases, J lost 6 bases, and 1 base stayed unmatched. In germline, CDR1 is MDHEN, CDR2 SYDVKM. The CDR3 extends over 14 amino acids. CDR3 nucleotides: TGTGCCAGCAGTTCGACTAGCGGGGGCAATGAGCAGTTCTTC. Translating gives CASSSTSGGNEQFF.

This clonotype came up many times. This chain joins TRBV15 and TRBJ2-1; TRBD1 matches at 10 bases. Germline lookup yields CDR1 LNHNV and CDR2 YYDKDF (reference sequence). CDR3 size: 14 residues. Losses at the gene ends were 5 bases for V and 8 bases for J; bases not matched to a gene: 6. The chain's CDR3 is CATSGGQGLDEQFF. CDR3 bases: TGTGCCACCAGCGGGGGACAGGGGTTGGATGAGCAGTTCTTC. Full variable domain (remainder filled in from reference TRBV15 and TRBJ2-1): DAMVIQNPRYQVTQFGKPVTLSCSQTLNHNVMYWYQQKSSQAPKLLFHYYDKDFNNEADTPDNFQSRRPNTSFCFLDIRSPGLGDTAMYLCATSGGQGLDEQFFGPGTRLTVL.

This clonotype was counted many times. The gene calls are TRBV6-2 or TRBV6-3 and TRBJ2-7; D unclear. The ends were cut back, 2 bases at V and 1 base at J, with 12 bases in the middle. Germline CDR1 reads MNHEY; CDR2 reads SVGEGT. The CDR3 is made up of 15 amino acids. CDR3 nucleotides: TGTGCCAGCAGTTACCGAGTCGCGGTATCCTACGAGCAGTACGTC. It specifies CASSYRVAVSYEQYV.

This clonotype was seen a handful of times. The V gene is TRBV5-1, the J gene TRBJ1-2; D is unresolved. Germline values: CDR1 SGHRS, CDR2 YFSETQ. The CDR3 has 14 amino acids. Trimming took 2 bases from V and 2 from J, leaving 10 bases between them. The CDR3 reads CASSLSRPNYGYTF. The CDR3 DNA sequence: TGCGCCAGCAGCTTAAGCAGGCCAAACTATGGCTACACCTTC.

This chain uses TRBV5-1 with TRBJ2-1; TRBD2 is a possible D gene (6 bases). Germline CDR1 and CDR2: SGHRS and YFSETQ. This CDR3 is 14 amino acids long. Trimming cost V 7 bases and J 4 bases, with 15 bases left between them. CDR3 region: CASFLGGSYNEQFF. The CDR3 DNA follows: TGCGCCAGCTTTCTCGGAGGGTCTTACAATGAGCAGTTCTTC.